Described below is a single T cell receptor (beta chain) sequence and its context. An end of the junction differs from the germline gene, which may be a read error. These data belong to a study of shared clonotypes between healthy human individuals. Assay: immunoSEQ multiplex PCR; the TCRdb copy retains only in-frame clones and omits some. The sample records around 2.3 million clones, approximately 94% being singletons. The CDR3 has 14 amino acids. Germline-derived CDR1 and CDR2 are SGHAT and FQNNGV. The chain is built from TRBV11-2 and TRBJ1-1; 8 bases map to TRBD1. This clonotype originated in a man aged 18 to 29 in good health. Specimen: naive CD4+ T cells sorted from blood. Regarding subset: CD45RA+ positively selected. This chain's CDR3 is CASSLDRGTGLPRF. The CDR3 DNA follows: TGTGCCAGCAGCTTAGATCGCGGGACAGGCCTACCGAGGTTT.